One T cell receptor (beta chain) is described in this entry. The junction had 4 bases not matched to a gene; V was cut back by 5 bases and J by 0 bases. The CDR3 has 14 residues. Germline lookup yields CDR1 SGHDN and CDR2 FVKESK. This table comes from immunoSEQ multiplex PCR, and its TCRdb copy is limited to in-frame clones, with some not included. The sample holds approximately 10,000 clones, 75% seen once. This entry belongs to a study of sequential checkpoint blockade in melanoma. Study details: Randomization was 1:1 between first-line nivolumab→ipilimumab and ipilimumab→nivolumab.

Sample treatment: randomized to nivolumab then ipilimumab (arm A) or the reverse (arm B). PBMC sorting kept live CD3+CD8+ cells without CD19 or CD56. The sequenced sample was CD8+ T cells sorted from blood (inferred from file names), obtained from a patient given nivolumab and ipilimumab in sequence. The chain has TRBV14 and TRBJ2-7, with 7 bases fitting TRBD1. This sequence was found in a human donor with melanoma. The DNA for the CDR3 is TGTGCCAGCAGCAACACAGGGGTCTCCTACGAGCAGTACTTC. Its translation is CASSNTGVSYEQYF.